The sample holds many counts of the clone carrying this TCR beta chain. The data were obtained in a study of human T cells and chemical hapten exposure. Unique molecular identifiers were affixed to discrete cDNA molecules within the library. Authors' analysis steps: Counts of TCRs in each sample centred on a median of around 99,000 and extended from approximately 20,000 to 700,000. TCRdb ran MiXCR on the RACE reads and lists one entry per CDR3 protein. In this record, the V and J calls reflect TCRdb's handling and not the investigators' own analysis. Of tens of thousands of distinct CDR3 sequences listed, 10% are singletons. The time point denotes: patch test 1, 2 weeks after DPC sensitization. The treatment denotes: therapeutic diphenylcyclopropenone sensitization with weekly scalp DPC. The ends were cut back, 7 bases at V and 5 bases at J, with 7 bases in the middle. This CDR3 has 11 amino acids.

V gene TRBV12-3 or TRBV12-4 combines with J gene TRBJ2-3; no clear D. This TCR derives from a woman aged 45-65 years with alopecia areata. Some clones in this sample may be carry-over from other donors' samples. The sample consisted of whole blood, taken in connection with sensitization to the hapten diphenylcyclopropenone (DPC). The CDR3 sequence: CASTLGDTQYF. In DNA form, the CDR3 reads TGTGCCAGCACCCTGGGAGATACGCAGTATTTT.